Sequencing of this T cell receptor beta chain was carried out in a study of shared clonotypes between healthy human individuals. Here immunoSEQ multiplex PCR was the method, and the copy in TCRdb shows in-frame clones only, minus some. The sample shows roughly 2 million clones, about 95% of them seen only once. In germline, CDR1 is SGHTA, CDR2 FQGNSA. Trimming stripped 1 base from V and 2 bases from J, with 12 bases between. The length of the CDR3 is 15 residues. Sequenced: naive CD4+ T cells sorted from blood. Subset meaning: CD45RA+ positively selected. The TCR sequence derives from a man between 18 and 35 years old in good health. V and J are TRBV7-2 and TRBJ2-7; tentatively, D is TRBD2 (5 bases). The CDR3 loop is CASSLGRVMAYEQYF. In DNA form, the CDR3 reads TGTGCCAGCAGCTTAGGGCGGGTCATGGCCTACGAGCAGTACTTC.